The 15 T cell receptor beta chains reported below all come from one sample, sequenced in a study of response to subunit inactivated influenza vaccine. One entry per CDR3 protein results from TCRdb running MiXCR on the RT-PCR reads. The data hold 650,000 to 800,000 distinct CDR3 sequences, with over 11% observed a single time. This specimen consisted of PBMCs from blood, obtained 14 to 15 days before vaccination. The receptor source for this set is a man aged 45-65 years who received an inactivated influenza vaccine.

The chain carries TRBV4-3 and TRBJ2-7, with 7 bases lining up with TRBD2. The CDR3 covers 15 residues. Germline CDR1 and CDR2: LGHNA and YSLEER. V gave up 0 bases and J gave up 0 bases; unmatched junction bases: 2. In DNA form, the CDR3 reads TGCGCCAGCAGCCAAGAGCGGGGGACCTCCTACGAGCAGTACTTC. This encodes CASSQERGTSYEQYF.

This clonotype has at least ten counts. The chain combines TRBV5-1 with TRBJ1-3, with D perhaps TRBD1 (6 bases). There are 15 residues in the CDR3. V was shortened by 0 bases and J by 0 bases, with 7 bases between the two germline ends. Germline V lookup: CDR1 SGHRS, CDR2 YFSETQ. The CDR3 nucleotides read TGCGCCAGCAGCTTGGGGACAGCCTCTGGAAACACCATATATTTT. Translating gives CASSLGTASGNTIYF.

This clonotype was seen only a few times. The chain has TRBV4-3 and TRBJ2-1; D might be TRBD2 (7 bases). Germline V gene data show CDR1 as LGHNA and CDR2 as YSLEER. The CDR3 loop spans 16 amino acids. V lost 1 base and J 8 bases, leaving 18 bases between the germline ends. CDR3 sequence: CASSQAVGGLSDEQFF. CDR3 nucleotide sequence: TGCGCCAGCAGCCAAGCGGTGGGGGGGCTTAGTGATGAGCAGTTCTTC.

This clonotype has only a few counts. The chain employs TRBV4-2 and TRBJ2-2; maybe TRBD2 (5 bases). The ends were cut back, 0 bases at V and 4 bases at J, with 12 bases in the middle. In germline, CDR1 is LGHNA, CDR2 YNFKEQ. This CDR3 is built from 16 residues. The CDR3 sequence is CASSQDTIAPTGELFF. CDR3 coding DNA: TGTGCCAGCAGCCAAGATACGATAGCGCCCACCGGGGAGCTGTTTTTT.

This chain connects TRBV6-5 to TRBJ1-1; a possible D gene is TRBD1 (6 bases). The germline CDR1 and CDR2 sequences are MNHEY and SVGAGI. The CDR3 runs 14 residues. The germline V and J ends were trimmed by 2 bases and 1 base, with 8 bases remaining between them. Here the CDR3 DNA reads TGTGCCAGCAGTTACGAGGGGGGGAACACTGAAGCTTTCTTT. Translating it yields CASSYEGGNTEAFF.

The chain has TRBV7-9 and TRBJ2-1, with 14 bases lining up with TRBD2. Germline V gene sequence: CDR1 SEHNR, CDR2 FQNEAQ (reference sequence). J lost 9 bases, V lost 10 bases, and 5 bases had no gene match. The CDR3 sequence is 13 residues long. CDR3 protein: CATSTSGRGEQFF. In DNA form, the CDR3 reads TGTGCCACCTCGACTAGCGGGAGGGGTGAGCAGTTCTTC. The full variable domain, in which reference TRBV7-9 and TRBJ2-1 provide the parts outside the CDR3, is DTGVSQNPRHKITKRGQNVTFRCDPISEHNRLYWYRQTLGQGPEFLTYFQNEAQLEKSRLLSDRFSAERPKGSFSTLEIQRTEQGDSAMYLCATSTSGRGEQFFGPGTRLTVL.

The chain is built from TRBV3-1 and TRBJ2-1, with 15 bases that match TRBD2. CDR1 and CDR2 (germline): LGHDT, YNNKEL (reference sequence). J gave up 0 bases and V 8 bases, and 8 bases lay outside the gene matches. The CDR3 runs 18 residues. CDR3 in DNA: TGTGCCAGCTGCCGTAGGACTAGCGGGGGGGCCTCCTACAATGAGCAGTTCTTC. Protein sequence: CASCRRTSGGASYNEQFF.

The chain joins TRBV19 to TRBJ1-1, with 7 positions matching TRBD1. Germline trimming cut 5 bases from V and 4 bases from J; bases unmatched to any gene: 7. Germline V lookup: CDR1 LNHDA, CDR2 SQIVND (reference sequence). The CDR3 loop spans 14 amino acids. Here the CDR3 DNA reads TGTGCCAGTAGTTATGGCAGGGGGATCACTGAAGCTTTCTTT. It specifies CASSYGRGITEAFF.

The table lists this clonotype with a few counts. This chain uses TRBV7-2 with TRBJ2-4, with D unclear. The CDR3 consists of 12 residues. CDR1 is SGHTA, CDR2 FQGNSA, per germline. The ends were cut back, 3 bases at V and 5 bases at J, with 5 bases in the middle. The CDR3 reads CASSFSENIQYF. Here the CDR3 DNA reads TGTGCCAGCAGCTTTAGTGAAAACATTCAGTACTTC.

This clonotype has just a few counts. This sequence joins TRBV6-1 and TRBJ1-2, with 9 bases lining up with TRBD1. Per germline, CDR1 MNHNS and CDR2 SASEGT. CDR3 length equals 15 residues. Trimming removed 6 bases from V and 6 bases from J; junction bases left unmatched: 11. The CDR3 spells CASRDPGQGGHGYTF. The CDR3 DNA reads as TGTGCCAGCAGAGATCCGGGACAGGGCGGCCATGGCTACACCTTC.

Many counts were recorded for this clonotype. CDR3 residues: CSVDSSGLNYGYTF. Written as DNA, the CDR3 is TGCAGCGTTGACAGTTCAGGATTGAACTATGGCTACACCTTC. V gene TRBV29-1 combines with J gene TRBJ1-2; D ambiguous. The CDR3 loop spans 14 amino acids. Germline V gene sequence: CDR1 SQVTM, CDR2 ANQGSEA. Trimming took off 3 bases at V and 2 bases at J, with 13 bases between the two ends.

This clonotype came up a few times. This rearrangement joins TRBV5-1 to TRBJ1-4, with D hard to call. The CDR3 length is 14 residues. V was pared by 2 bases and J by 0 bases, with 5 bases between. Looked up from germline, CDR1 is SGHRS and CDR2 is YFSETQ. DNA of the CDR3: TGCGCCAGCAGCTTCGGCTCAACTAATGAAAAACTGTTTTTT. It translates to CASSFGSTNEKLFF.

The chain recombines TRBV7-9 with TRBJ2-1; 14 bases map to TRBD2. This CDR3 has 16 residues. With 3 bases clipped from V and 10 bases from J, the junction kept 8 bases outside the gene matches. CDR1 is SEHNR, CDR2 FQNEAQ, per germline (reference sequence). The CDR3: CASSLSGTSGGGEQFF. CDR3 bases: TGTGCCAGCAGCTTGTCCGGGACTAGCGGGGGTGGGGAGCAGTTCTTC.

The rearrangement joins TRBV27 to TRBJ2-4; D not certain. Trimming removed 0 bases at V and 3 bases at J, with 6 bases between. There are 14 residues in the CDR3. CDR1 and CDR2 (germline): MNHEY, SMNVEV (reference sequence). CDR3 coding DNA: TGTGCCAGCAGTTTATCTGCCTTCAAAAACATTCAGTACTTC. The encoded protein is CASSLSAFKNIQYF.

There are a few counts of this clonotype. The V and J genes are TRBV6-2 or TRBV6-3 and TRBJ2-1; D might be TRBD1 or TRBD2, each matching 5 bases. The CDR3 extends over 14 amino acids. V shed 0 bases and J shed 10 bases, with 13 bases lying between them. In germline, CDR1 is MNHEY, CDR2 SVGEGT. The CDR3 DNA reads TGTGCCAGCAGTTACTCGTATCTGGGGGAAGAGCAGTTCTTC. Encoded protein: CASSYSYLGEEQFF.